This T cell receptor beta chain emerged from a study of T cell repertoires in cytomegalovirus infection. TCRdb recomputed calls from the reads with MiXCR, one row per CDR3 protein. The sample has 200,000 to 300,000 distinct CDR3 sequences; around 12% are singletons. CDR3 length equals 14 residues. Germline CDR1 and CDR2: LNHDA and SQIVND (reference sequence). Trimming pared 5 bases from V and 4 bases from J, leaving 11 bases between. In its sample, this clonotype was seen many times. Sequenced: PBMCs. The receptor was isolated from a human donor in good health (CMV status not recorded). Some clones in this sample may be carry-over from other donors' samples. The J gene is TRBJ2-2, the V gene TRBV19, with D possibly matching TRBD2 (5 bases). The CDR3 here is CASSPRTRTGELFF. The CDR3 DNA is TGTGCCAGTAGTCCCCGGACTCGCACCGGGGAGCTGTTTTTT.